A single sample is the source of the 31 T cell receptor beta chains below, sequenced in a study of T cells in Graves' hyperthyroidism and ophthalmopathy. From RNA transcripts, TCR beta CDR3 regions were amplified. RT-PCR in the first round (using the HTBI primer set) targeted the TCR CDR3. TCRdb processed the multiplex PCR reads anew with MiXCR; each CDR3 protein has one entry. Among roughly 500,000 distinct CDR3 sequences, about 15% were seen once, and the ten largest hold approximately 30%. The source material was blood. The source is a woman aged 25 to 45 with Graves' ophthalmopathy.

V and J are TRBV4-3 and TRBJ2-2; TRBD2 matches 9 bases. After removal of 1 base from V and 5 bases from J, the junction contained 20 bases not matched to a gene. Germline CDR1 and CDR2: LGHNA and YSLEER. CDR3 size: 21 residues. CDR3 sequence (DNA): TGCGCCAGCAGCCAAGCCGCGGCTAGCGGGACCGATGTAGAGGATACCGGGGAGCTGTTTTTT. This encodes CASSQAAASGTDVEDTGELFF.

This clonotype appeared a few times. The chain has TRBV4-2 and TRBJ2-2; 8 positions match TRBD1. The CDR3 consists of 15 residues. CDR1 is LGHNA, CDR2 YNFKEQ, per germline. Germline trimming cut 0 bases from V and 7 bases from J; bases unmatched to any gene: 4. DNA for the CDR3: TGTGCCAGCAGCCAAGAGGGACAGGTGCACGGGGAGCTGTTTTTT. It encodes CASSQEGQVHGELFF.

At least ten counts were recorded for this clonotype. The rearrangement joins TRBV7-8 to TRBJ2-2, with unresolved D. Trimming removed 1 base from V and 6 bases from J, with 6 bases in between. The CDR3 totals 13 residues. From germline, CDR1 is SGHVS and CDR2 FQNEAQ. The CDR3 region has the DNA TGTGCCAGCAGCTTAGGACTCCCCGGGGAGCTGTTTTTT. The encoded protein is CASSLGLPGELFF.

J is TRBJ2-1 and V is TRBV20-1, with D perhaps matching TRBD1 (6 bases). There are 15 residues in the CDR3. The germline CDR1 and CDR2 sequences are DFQATT and SNEGSKA (reference sequence). The V end was cut by 5 bases, the J end by 6 bases, with 20 bases between. The CDR3 here is CSAVDAAGVLNEQFF. In nucleotides, the CDR3 is TGCAGTGCTGTAGACGCGGCAGGGGTCCTCAATGAGCAGTTCTTC.

This clonotype was observed at least ten times. The chain has TRBV12-3 or TRBV12-4 and TRBJ2-1; 15 positions agree with TRBD2. This CDR3 is 17 amino acids long. The V and J ends lost 4 bases and 7 bases, in that order; junction bases with no gene match: 8. The CDR3 bases are TGTGCCAGCAGTTCAACCCTCGGACTAGCGGGAGGGAATGAGCAGTTCTTC. As protein: CASSSTLGLAGGNEQFF.

This chain joins TRBV7-2 and TRBJ2-5, with D perhaps matching TRBD2 (6 bases). V lost 0 bases, J lost 3 bases, and 11 bases lay in between. The CDR3 length is 15 residues. Germline V gene sequence: CDR1 SGHTA, CDR2 FQGNSA. The CDR3 region has the DNA TGTGCCAGCAGCTTAGCCCGGACTATGAAAGAGACCCAGTACTTC. Translation: CASSLARTMKETQYF.

This clonotype came up many times. The J gene is TRBJ2-4, the V gene TRBV30; D is unclear. V was clipped by 0 bases and J by 6 bases, with 6 bases between them. Germline CDR1 is GTSNPN and CDR2 is SVGIG (reference sequence). The CDR3 totals 12 residues. Written as DNA, the CDR3 is TGTGCCTGGAGTGTAAACAGAAACATTCAGTACTTC. It specifies CAWSVNRNIQYF.

This sequence joins TRBV6-1 and TRBJ1-5, with D unresolved. V lost 3 bases and J 9 bases, leaving 9 bases between the germline ends. This CDR3 spans 12 amino acids. Germline lookup yields CDR1 MNHNS and CDR2 SASEGT. The CDR3 DNA reads as TGTGCCAGCAGTGAGGTAAGGCCGCCCCAGCATTTT. Translated: CASSEVRPPQHF.

The sample holds many counts of this clonotype. This chain uses TRBV5-1 with TRBJ2-7, with TRBD1 matching over 9 bases. The V gene end was trimmed by 4 bases and the J gene end by 0 bases; junction bases not matched to a gene: 11. Germline V gene lookup returns CDR1 SGHRS and CDR2 YFSETQ. The CDR3 loop spans 17 amino acids. The CDR3 here is CASSQYPGTGSSYEQYF. Here the CDR3 DNA reads TGCGCCAGCAGCCAATACCCCGGGACAGGGAGCTCCTACGAGCAGTACTTC.

The V gene is TRBV30, the J gene TRBJ2-7; no firm D call. Germline CDR1 is GTSNPN and CDR2 is SVGIG (reference sequence). The CDR3 contains 11 residues. V lost 2 bases and J lost 6, with 8 bases in between. The CDR3 bases are TGTGCCTGGAGTTACAAGTCCGAGCAGTACTTC. This gives the protein CAWSYKSEQYF.

With respect to this clonotype: Relative to the germline gene, one junction end is altered; a read error may explain this. The CDR3 reads CASSLGPGLAGDEQYF. CDR3 coding DNA: TGTGCTAGCAGCTTAGGGCCGGGACTAGCGGGAGACGAGCAGTACTTC. The chain is built from TRBV7-7 and TRBJ2-7; 14 nucleotides match TRBD2. CDR3 length equals 16 residues. Germline V gives CDR1 SSHAT, CDR2 FNYEAQ (reference sequence). The full variable domain, rest sourced from reference TRBV7-7 and TRBJ2-7, is GAGVSQSPRYKVTKRGQDVTLRCDPISSHATLYWYQQALGQGPEFLTYFNYEAQPDKSGLPSDRFSAERPEGSISTLTIQRTEQRDSAMYRCASSLGPGLAGDEQYFGPGTRLTVT.

This clonotype was observed many times. V gene TRBV3-1 combines with J gene TRBJ2-3; D remains ambiguous. The CDR3 extends over 15 amino acids. The V gene lost 0 bases and the J gene lost 2 bases, with 9 bases spanning the gap. Germline V gene data show CDR1 as LGHDT and CDR2 as YNNKEL (reference sequence). This CDR3 is CASSQELIFTDTQYF. CDR3 in DNA: TGTGCCAGCAGCCAAGAGTTGATTTTCACAGATACGCAGTATTTT.

This clonotype has a count of ten or more. This chain links TRBV3-1 with TRBJ2-3, with D tentatively TRBD2 (5 bases). This CDR3 has 15 residues. The ends were cut back, 0 bases at V and 2 bases at J, with 9 bases in the middle. Germline V gene lookup returns CDR1 LGHDT and CDR2 YNNKEL (reference sequence). CDR3 amino acids: CASSQDRGITDTQYF. The CDR3 DNA reads as TGTGCCAGCAGCCAAGATCGGGGAATCACAGATACGCAGTATTTT.

This clonotype was picked up a small number of times. V gene TRBV27 combines with J gene TRBJ1-5, with TRBD1 as a possible D gene (5 bases). The germline CDR1 and CDR2 sequences are MNHEY and SMNVEV (reference sequence). The V end was cut by 2 bases, the J end by 1 base, with 12 bases between. The CDR3 contains 16 residues. CDR3 sequence: CASSLRQGLSNQPQHF. The CDR3 nucleotides read TGTGCCAGCAGTTTACGGCAGGGACTAAGCAATCAGCCCCAGCATTTT.

V usage is TRBV20-1 and J usage is TRBJ2-7, with D perhaps TRBD1 or TRBD2 (5 bases each). The CDR3 covers 12 residues. V lost 7 bases, J lost 1 base, and 11 bases lay in between. Per germline, CDR1 DFQATT and CDR2 SNEGSKA (reference sequence). The CDR3 protein is CSVSGTSYEQYF. The DNA for the CDR3 is TGCAGTGTATCAGGGACGTCCTACGAGCAGTACTTC.

This clonotype showed up many times. The V gene is TRBV16, the J gene TRBJ2-1; D gene uncertain. CDR3 length: 14 residues. Germline-derived CDR1 and CDR2 are KGHSY and FQNENV. V was cut by 1 base and J by 6 bases, with 10 bases left in between. The CDR3 region has the DNA TGTGCCAGCAGCCAATGGTATACGGCCAATGAGCAGTTCTTC. This encodes CASSQWYTANEQFF.

This clonotype showed up just a few times. The V call is TRBV6-1, the J call TRBJ2-7, with D uncertain. V dropped 6 bases and J dropped 2 bases, with 11 bases sitting between them. The CDR3 has 13 residues. Germline V gene data show CDR1 as MNHNS and CDR2 as SASEGT. The chain's CDR3 is CASSSLPTYEQYF. The CDR3, as DNA: TGTGCCAGCAGCTCCCTACCTACCTACGAGCAGTACTTC.

V is TRBV29-1 and J is TRBJ2-7; 10 nucleotides match TRBD2. The CDR3 has 15 amino acids. The J segment lost 5 bases and the V segment lost 4 bases, leaving 11 bases of the junction unmatched. Germline CDR1 SQVTM, CDR2 ANQGSEA. The CDR3 nucleotides read TGCAGCGTTGGCCTAGCGGGAGTTCGGGGGCACGAGCAGTACTTC. Translating it yields CSVGLAGVRGHEQYF.

This clonotype was counted between two and nine times. The chain links TRBV5-6 to TRBJ2-7; D possibly corresponds to TRBD2 (6 bases). Deletions cut 0 bases from V and 6 bases from J, with 13 bases between. The CDR3 contains 14 residues. Looked up from germline, CDR1 is SGHDT and CDR2 is YYEEEE. The CDR3 sequence is CASSLAGSWGEQYF. CDR3 sequence (DNA): TGTGCCAGCAGCTTGGCCGGGAGTTGGGGCGAGCAGTACTTC.

At least ten counts were recorded for this clonotype. The J gene is TRBJ2-7, the V gene TRBV20-1, with TRBD2 matching over 7 bases. The CDR3 has 17 amino acids. The germline V gene encodes CDR1 DFQATT and CDR2 SNEGSKA (reference sequence). After removal of 1 base from V and 0 bases from J, the junction contained 12 bases not matched to a gene. The CDR3 region is CSARGSGGARGSYEQYF. The CDR3, as DNA: TGCAGTGCTAGAGGGTCGGGGGGAGCTCGGGGCTCCTACGAGCAGTACTTC.

V gene TRBV2 combines with J gene TRBJ1-3; perhaps TRBD1 as D (6 bases). The CDR3 sequence is 16 residues long. Germline V gene lookup returns CDR1 SNHLY and CDR2 FYNNEI. The ends were cut back, 2 bases at V and 0 bases at J, with 11 bases in the middle. The CDR3 sequence is CASSESRGFSGNTIYF. CDR3 nucleotide sequence: TGTGCCAGCAGTGAAAGCAGGGGTTTCTCTGGAAACACCATATATTTT.

This clonotype was recorded at least ten times. The chain carries TRBV20-1 and TRBJ2-7; TRBD2 might be the D (6 bases). The V gene lost 1 base and the J gene lost 2 bases, with 15 bases spanning the gap. The CDR3 sequence is 15 residues long. Per germline, CDR1 DFQATT and CDR2 SNEGSKA (reference sequence). The CDR3 region is CSARARARGTYEQYF. The CDR3 bases are TGCAGTGCTAGAGCCCGGGCCCGGGGGACCTACGAGCAGTACTTC.

This clonotype appeared a single time. A much larger clone sits a single nucleotide away, making a read error possible. The chain joins TRBV6-1 to TRBJ2-1; D possibly corresponds to TRBD1 (6 bases). Trimming shortened V by 5 bases and J by 2 bases, and 10 bases separated the two germline ends. Germline V gene data show CDR1 as MNHNS and CDR2 as SASEGT. This CDR3 has 14 amino acids. The CDR3: CASSLGAPYNEQFF. The CDR3 coding sequence is TGTGCCAGCAGTCTGGGGGCCCCCTACAATGAGCAGTTCTTC.

The rearrangement joins TRBV20-1 to TRBJ2-2; 7 bases fit TRBD2. CDR1 and CDR2 (germline): DFQATT, SNEGSKA (reference sequence). CDR3 length equals 15 residues. The V gene end was trimmed by 6 bases and the J gene end by 0 bases; junction bases not matched to a gene: 7. Written as DNA, the CDR3 is TGCAGTGCGTCACGGGCGGGAGCGAACACCGGGGAGCTGTTTTTT. Translating it yields CSASRAGANTGELFF.

This sequence joins TRBV7-9 and TRBJ2-2; tentatively, D is TRBD2 (6 bases). Germline V gene data show CDR1 as SEHNR and CDR2 as FQNEAQ (reference sequence). Trimming removed 0 bases at V and 5 bases at J, with 13 bases between. The CDR3 runs 16 residues. The CDR3 here is CASSLATGLGTGELFF. The CDR3 nucleotides read TGTGCCAGCAGCTTAGCGACGGGACTGGGTACCGGGGAGCTGTTTTTT.

This clonotype was counted many times. The chain links TRBV7-2 to TRBJ2-2; 10 nucleotides line up with TRBD2. Germline loops: CDR1 SGHTA, CDR2 FQGNSA. With 5 bases clipped from V and 4 bases from J, the junction kept 4 bases outside the gene matches. The CDR3 is made up of 15 amino acids. The chain's CDR3 is CASSPWTSGTGELFF. The CDR3 DNA is TGTGCCAGCAGCCCGTGGACTAGCGGCACCGGGGAGCTGTTTTTT.

In this sample, this clonotype turned up many times. V gene TRBV9 combines with J gene TRBJ2-7, with D perhaps TRBD1 or TRBD2 (5 bases each). This CDR3 is 14 amino acids long. V gave up 0 bases and J gave up 3 bases, with 10 bases separating them. Germline CDR1 SGDLS, CDR2 YYNGEE. The CDR3 reads CASSVGWGNYEQYF. Written as DNA, the CDR3 is TGTGCCAGCAGCGTAGGTTGGGGGAACTACGAGCAGTACTTC.

The rearrangement uses TRBV19 and TRBJ1-1; tentatively, D is TRBD1 (5 bases). Germline loops: CDR1 LNHDA, CDR2 SQIVND (reference sequence). Trimming left V 4 bases short and J 7 bases short, with 7 bases between. The CDR3 length is 11 residues. Written as DNA, the CDR3 is TGTGCCAGTAGTAATACAGGTGAAGCTTTCTTT. This translates into CASSNTGEAFF.

This clonotype was seen at least ten times. Written as DNA, the CDR3 is TGCGCCAGCAGCCGGGGCGATTTGGGCACAGATACGCAGTATTTT. Its translation: CASSRGDLGTDTQYF. The chain carries TRBV10-2 and TRBJ2-3; D possibly matches TRBD1 or TRBD2 (5 bases each). Between the trimmed V and J ends, which lost 6 bases and 1 base, there was a span of 14 bases. This CDR3 has 15 residues. CDR1 WSHSY and CDR2 SAAADI come from the germline V gene.

This clonotype was observed a handful of times. The chain is built from TRBV4-3 and TRBJ1-5; D perhaps matches TRBD1 (5 bases). Trimming removed 0 bases at V and 1 base at J, with 7 bases between. The CDR3 sequence is 15 residues long. CDR1 and CDR2 from the germline V gene are LGHNA and YSLEER. CDR3 in amino acids: CASSQEAGSNQPQHF. The DNA for the CDR3 is TGCGCCAGCAGCCAAGAAGCAGGGAGCAATCAGCCCCAGCATTTT.

This clonotype was seen many times. The rearrangement uses TRBV4-3 and TRBJ2-3; D not certain. The CDR3 has 15 amino acids. Germline loops: CDR1 LGHNA, CDR2 YSLEER. Trimming pared 0 bases from V and 0 bases from J, leaving 7 bases between. The CDR3 coding sequence is TGCGCCAGCAGCCAAGATTGGACCAGCACAGATACGCAGTATTTT. Translating it yields CASSQDWTSTDTQYF.